This TCR beta chain is drawn from a study of preoperative IRX-2 immunotherapy in early breast cancer. Assay used: immunoSEQ multiplex PCR; TCRdb lists only in-frame clones, some missing. The sample consists of around 6,000 clones, around 70% of them appearing once. Treatment indicated: preoperative locoregional IRX-2 cytokine immunotherapy. This phase Ib study tested locoregional IRX-2 cytokine immunotherapy given before surgery. V was clipped by 0 bases and J by 7 bases, with 12 bases between them. The CDR3 has 14 amino acids. The germline gives CDR1 SGHNT, CDR2 YENEEA. The sample consisted of tumor tissue, taken before IRX-2 immunotherapy. The V gene is TRBV11-3, the J gene TRBJ1-2; a weak D match, TRBD1 (5 bases). The clonotype comes from a human donor with breast cancer. The CDR3 region is CASSLEGDGIGYTF. CDR3 in DNA: TGTGCCAGCAGCTTAGAAGGGGATGGTATTGGCTACACCTTC.